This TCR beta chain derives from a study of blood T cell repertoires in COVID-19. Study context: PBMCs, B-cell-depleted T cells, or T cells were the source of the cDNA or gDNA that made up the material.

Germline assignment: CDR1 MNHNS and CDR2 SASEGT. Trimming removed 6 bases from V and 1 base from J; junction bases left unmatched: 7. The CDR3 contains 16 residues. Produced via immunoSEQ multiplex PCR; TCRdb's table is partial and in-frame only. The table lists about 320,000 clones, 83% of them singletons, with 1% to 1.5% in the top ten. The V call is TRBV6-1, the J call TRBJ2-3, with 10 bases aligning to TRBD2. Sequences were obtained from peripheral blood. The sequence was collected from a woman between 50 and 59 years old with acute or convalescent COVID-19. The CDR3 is CASREIAGGRTDTQYF. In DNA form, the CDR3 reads TGTGCCAGCAGGGAAATAGCGGGGGGCCGCACAGATACGCAGTATTTT.